Below, one T cell receptor (beta chain) is given with its context. What it binds is unknown. The data were produced by immunoSEQ multiplex PCR, yet TCRdb's version contains in-frame clones alone and is incomplete. The table includes 130,000 to 150,000 clones, 70% to 90% detected once. Between the trimmed V and J ends, which lost 0 bases and 2 bases, there was a span of 13 bases. CDR1 SGHAT and CDR2 FQDESV come from the germline V gene (reference sequence). The CDR3 has 17 amino acids. The data were obtained in a study of T cell responses to AZD1222 COVID-19 vaccine. Whole-study results and caveats: Sampled repertoires all dated from after the peak T cell response. It should be noted that donors were predominantly white British and more often female, and clonal diversity was possibly underestimated. Across the whole spike, CD4 TCRs peaked at regions 160-218 and 743-854. Breadth and depth of Spike-specific TCRs rose after two AZD1222 doses.

The sample was peripheral blood, taken 28 days after the second dose of the MenACWY control vaccine. The clonotype was recovered from an adult who received the MenACWY meningococcal vaccine as a control. The chain links TRBV11-1 to TRBJ1-4; D unresolved. CDR3 residues: CASSLASPPGTNEKLFF. The CDR3 region has the DNA TGTGCCAGCAGCTTAGCTTCGCCACCGGGGACTAATGAAAAACTGTTTTTT.